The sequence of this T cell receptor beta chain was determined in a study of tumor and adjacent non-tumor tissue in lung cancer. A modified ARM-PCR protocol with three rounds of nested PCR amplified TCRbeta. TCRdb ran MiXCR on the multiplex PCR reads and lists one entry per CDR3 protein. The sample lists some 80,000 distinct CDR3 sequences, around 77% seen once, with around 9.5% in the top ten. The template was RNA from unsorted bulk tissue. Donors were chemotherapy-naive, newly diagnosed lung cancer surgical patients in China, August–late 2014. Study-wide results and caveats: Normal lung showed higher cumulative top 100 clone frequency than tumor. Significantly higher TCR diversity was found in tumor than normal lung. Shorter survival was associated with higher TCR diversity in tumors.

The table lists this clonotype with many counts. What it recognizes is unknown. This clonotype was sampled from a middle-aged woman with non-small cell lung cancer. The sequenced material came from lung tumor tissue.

The CDR3, as DNA: TGTGCCAGCAGCTTACAGGGGACCGGGGAGCTGTTTTTT. Translated, it gives CASSLQGTGELFF. The chain is built from TRBV5-5 and TRBJ2-2; TRBD1 aligns across 7 bases. The CDR3 contains 13 residues. J lost 5 bases, V lost 2 bases, and 0 bases had no gene match. In germline, CDR1 is SGHKS, CDR2 YYEKEE (reference sequence).